Detailed here is one T cell receptor beta chain. Samples from alopecia areata patients were lesional scalp punch biopsies and peripheral blood. This specimen belongs to a study of CD8+ T cells in alopecia areata. The CDR3 covers 16 residues. Germline values: CDR1 MNHEY, CDR2 SMNVEV (reference sequence). The trim removed 6 bases at V and 9 bases at J, leaving 15 bases unmatched. RNA extraction and reverse transcription yielded cDNA as sequencing template. Clones were sequenced by immunoSEQ multiplex PCR, and TCRdb holds only the in-frame ones, with some missing. This sample carries around 200,000 clones, over 55% of them seen once, and the ten largest clones take approximately 1.7%.

This TCR was sampled from a human donor with alopecia areata. This chain joins TRBV27 and TRBJ2-5; 11 bases are a match to TRBD1. The source material was CD4+ T cells sorted from blood, sampled at week 0. The CDR3: CASRPFWDRGSWAQYF. The CDR3 DNA reads TGTGCCAGCAGACCTTTTTGGGACAGGGGGAGTTGGGCCCAGTACTTC.